This entry lists 27 T cell receptor beta chains sequenced from one sample in a study of blood T cells in healthy people across ages. A sample-barcoded 5' primer and a J-beta primer mix were used in a second PCR of about 7 to 12 cycles. TCRdb independently ran MiXCR on the 5' RACE reads; one entry per CDR3 protein. The sample records 1.5 million to 2 million distinct CDR3 sequences, just under 50% being singletons. The sample taken for sequencing was blood. Receptor source: a woman between 40 and 50 years old in good health.

V usage is TRBV12-3 or TRBV12-4 and J usage is TRBJ2-7, with D tentatively TRBD2 (6 bases). There are 14 residues in the CDR3. V lost 3 bases and J lost 4, with 13 bases in between. The CDR3 spells CASSFSGTVYEQYF. In DNA form, the CDR3 reads TGTGCCAGCAGTTTTAGCGGTACGGTGTACGAGCAGTACTTC.

The chain couples TRBV4-1 to TRBJ1-2; no clear D gene. The germline V gene encodes CDR1 MGHRA and CDR2 YSYEKL. V dropped 0 bases and J dropped 1 base, with 9 bases sitting between them. CDR3 size: 15 residues. The CDR3 nucleotides read TGCGCCAGCAGCCAAGAAGCACAACTTAACTATGGCTACACCTTC. Encoded protein: CASSQEAQLNYGYTF.

The chain recombines TRBV20-1 with TRBJ1-2; perhaps TRBD1 as D (5 bases). The CDR3 runs to 11 residues. V was cut by 3 bases and J by 8 bases, with 10 bases left in between. Germline V gene data show CDR1 as DFQATT and CDR2 as SNEGSKA (reference sequence). CDR3 residues: CSARSGDGYTF. For the CDR3, the DNA is TGCAGTGCTAGGTCCGGGGACGGCTACACCTTC.

The gene calls are TRBV5-1 and TRBJ1-2; 9 bases fit TRBD1. The germline CDR1 and CDR2 sequences are SGHRS and YFSETQ. The CDR3 loop spans 16 amino acids. J was trimmed by 8 bases and V by 4 bases; bases with no gene match: 15. The CDR3 loop reads CASSPEGQGLRGGYTF. The CDR3 coding sequence is TGCGCCAGCAGCCCCGAGGGACAGGGCCTCAGGGGGGGCTACACCTTC. The entire variable domain, with the rest obtained from reference TRBV5-1 and TRBJ1-2, is as follows: KAGVTQTPRYLIKTRGQQVTLSCSPISGHRSVSWYQQTPGQGLQFLFEYFSETQRNKGNFPGRFSGRQFSNSRSEMNVSTLELGDSALYLCASSPEGQGLRGGYTFGSGTRLTVV.

The V and J genes are TRBV4-2 and TRBJ2-7; 9 positions match TRBD1. Matching the DNA end better, TRBJ2-5 makes the J call doubtful. This CDR3 comprises 15 residues. CDR1 is LGHNA and CDR2 is YNFKEQ in the germline V gene. The chain's CDR3 is CASSQGQGDSETQYF. The CDR3 DNA follows: TGTGCCAGCAGCCAAGGACAGGGGGATTCAGAGACCCAGTACTTC.

In its sample, this clonotype was seen a few times. The V gene is TRBV7-9, the J gene TRBJ1-2, with unresolved D. V lost 4 bases to trimming and J lost 5 bases, with 14 bases between them. The CDR3 is 14 amino acids. Germline V gives CDR1 SEHNR, CDR2 FQNEAQ (reference sequence). DNA for the CDR3: TGTGCCAGCAGCTCAGGAGGCAGCCCTTATGGCTACACCTTC. Its translation: CASSSGGSPYGYTF.

In this sample, this clonotype turned up a few times. V usage is TRBV9 and J usage is TRBJ2-1; 10 positions match TRBD1. This CDR3 is built from 16 residues. Germline values: CDR1 SGDLS, CDR2 YYNGEE. Germline trimming cut 4 bases from V and 0 bases from J; bases unmatched to any gene: 4. CDR3 amino acids: CASSPRDRGSYNEQFF. The DNA of the CDR3 is TGTGCCAGCAGCCCCAGGGACAGGGGCTCCTACAATGAGCAGTTCTTC. The whole variable domain, remainder taken from reference TRBV9 and TRBJ2-1, is DSGVTQTPKHLITATGQRVTLRCSPRSGDLSVYWYQQSLDQGLQFLIQYYNGEERAKGNILERFSAQQFPDLHSELNLSSLELGDSALYFCASSPRDRGSYNEQFFGPGTRLTVL.

The V call is TRBV29-1, the J call TRBJ2-7; a possible D gene is TRBD2 (5 bases). V was clipped by 3 bases and J by 4 bases, with 7 bases between them. Germline values: CDR1 SQVTM, CDR2 ANQGSEA. CDR3 length: 11 residues. The DNA of the CDR3 is TGCAGCGTTGACGAGGGTTACGAGCAGTACTTC. Its translation is CSVDEGYEQYF.

This clonotype was found a few times. The rearrangement joins TRBV15 to TRBJ2-7; D is perhaps TRBD1 (7 bases). The CDR3 runs 15 residues. In germline, CDR1 is LNHNV, CDR2 YYDKDF (reference sequence). Between the trimmed V and J ends, which lost 2 bases and 2 bases, there was a span of 13 bases. CDR3 DNA: TGTGCCACCAGCAGAAAGACAGGGACTCCCTACGAGCAGTACTTC. It specifies CATSRKTGTPYEQYF.

In this sample, this clonotype turned up a few times. The genes are TRBV6-6 and TRBJ1-2; 9 nucleotides align to TRBD1. This CDR3 is built from 12 residues. Looked up from germline, CDR1 is MNHNY and CDR2 is SVGAGI (reference sequence). Trimming removed 10 bases from V and 6 bases from J; junction bases left unmatched: 6. CDR3 residues: CATDRGNDGYTF. CDR3 DNA: TGTGCCACCGACAGGGGGAACGATGGCTACACCTTC.

The V gene is TRBV21-1, the J gene TRBJ1-4; TRBD1 is the table's D call and was not checked against the DNA. TRBV21-1 is tagged as a pseudogene. This CDR3 has 17 residues. CDR3 DNA sequence: TGTGCCAGCAGCAAAGCGCCGAGACATTCACCCAGGGGAAAACTGTTTTTT. It encodes CASSKAPRHSPRGKLFF.

The gene calls are TRBV5-1 and TRBJ1-2; TRBD1 matches at 7 bases. CDR3 length: 13 amino acids. Germline V CDR1 and CDR2: SGHRS, YFSETQ. Trimming removed 3 bases from V and 10 bases from J; junction bases left unmatched: 9. The CDR3 nucleotides read TGCGCCAGCAGCTCGACGACAGGGAGCGACTACACCTTC. Its translation: CASSSTTGSDYTF.

This clonotype turned up a few times. A much larger clone differs from this one at a single base, so this may be a read error. The chain has TRBV3-1 and TRBJ2-5; D is unresolved. CDR3 length: 13 residues. Trimming took off 2 bases at V and 1 base at J, with 5 bases between the two ends. Germline values: CDR1 LGHDT, CDR2 YNNKEL (reference sequence). The DNA for the CDR3 is TGTGCCAGCAGCCAACAGATCCAAGAGACCCAGTACTTC. Encoded protein: CASSQQIQETQYF.

This chain joins TRBV25-1 and TRBJ1-5; no clear D gene. Germline-derived CDR1 and CDR2 are MGHDK and SYGVNS. The CDR3 contains 13 residues. V lost 2 bases and J 9 bases, leaving 11 bases between the germline ends. This chain's CDR3 is CASSERFGPPQHF. The CDR3 DNA reads TGTGCCAGCAGTGAACGGTTCGGGCCGCCCCAGCATTTT.

The chain recombines TRBV29-1 with TRBJ2-1, with D possibly being TRBD1 (6 bases). V was cut by 8 bases and J by 4 bases, with 18 bases left in between. The CDR3 totals 14 residues. Germline V gene data show CDR1 as SQVTM and CDR2 as ANQGSEA. The CDR3 sequence: CSFPFGGFYNEQFF. The CDR3 DNA sequence: TGCAGCTTCCCTTTTGGGGGCTTTTACAATGAGCAGTTCTTC.

This clonotype was recorded a few times. V and J are TRBV20-1 and TRBJ2-7; D not certain. CDR3 size: 11 residues. Germline-derived CDR1 and CDR2 are DFQATT and SNEGSKA (reference sequence). The ends were cut back, 5 bases at V and 3 bases at J, with 8 bases in the middle. CDR3 coding DNA: TGCAGTGCTTTGGTAGTCTACGAGCAGTACTTC. Protein product: CSALVVYEQYF.

The V gene is TRBV18, the J gene TRBJ1-1; D ambiguous. Germline V CDR1 and CDR2: KGHSH, LQKENI. The V end lost 5 bases, the J end lost 1 base, and 14 bases lay between the germline ends. The CDR3 has 15 residues. CDR3 in DNA: TGTGCCAGCTCAGCCGCCGCGACAAGGAACACTGAAGCTTTCTTT. Its translation: CASSAAATRNTEAFF. Looking up the rest from reference TRBV18 and TRBJ1-1 gives the full variable domain: NAGVMQNPRHLVRRRGQEARLRCSPMKGHSHVYWYRQLPEEGLKFMVYLQKENIIDESGMPKERFSAEFPKEGPSILRIQQVVRGDSAAYFCASSAAATRNTEAFFGQGTRLTVV.

This clonotype has a handful of counts. The V call is TRBV5-1, the J call TRBJ2-1; 8 bases line up with TRBD1. After removal of 5 bases from V and 6 bases from J, the junction contained 7 bases not matched to a gene. CDR3 length equals 14 residues. The germline CDR1 and CDR2 sequences are SGHRS and YFSETQ. CDR3 amino acids: CASRIQGEINEQFF. The DNA for the CDR3 is TGCGCCAGCAGAATACAGGGGGAGATCAATGAGCAGTTCTTC.

The rearrangement joins TRBV6-2 or TRBV6-3 to TRBJ2-1; the match to TRBD1 covers 10 bases. Germline loops: CDR1 MNHEY, CDR2 SVGEGT. The J segment lost 6 bases and the V segment lost 7 bases, leaving 6 bases of the junction unmatched. This CDR3 comprises 14 residues. The CDR3 loop is CASKPGQGSNEQFF. For the CDR3, the DNA is TGTGCCAGCAAGCCGGGACAGGGGTCCAATGAGCAGTTCTTC.

This clonotype was detected only a few times. The chain employs TRBV29-1 and TRBJ1-2; D is undetermined. Looked up from germline, CDR1 is SQVTM and CDR2 is ANQGSEA. The CDR3 runs to 13 residues. V was pared by 4 bases and J by 2 bases, with 11 bases between. The CDR3 protein is CSVGGQANYGYTF. The CDR3 bases are TGCAGCGTTGGTGGGCAGGCGAACTATGGCTACACCTTC.

The genes are TRBV4-2 and TRBJ2-1, with TRBD2 identical over 9 bases. The ends lost 3 bases at V and 3 bases at J; junction bases unmatched: 6. This CDR3 has 16 residues. Looked up from germline, CDR1 is LGHNA and CDR2 is YNFKEQ. The CDR3 DNA reads TGTGCCAGCAGCCACGCGGGACTAGCTAGCTACAATGAGCAGTTCTTC. Residues: CASSHAGLASYNEQFF.

The rearrangement joins TRBV18 to TRBJ2-7; TRBD2 might be the D (5 bases). Deletions cut 2 bases from V and 3 bases from J, with 11 bases between. The CDR3 extends over 14 amino acids. CDR1 is KGHSH, CDR2 LQKENI, per germline. CDR3 nucleotides: TGTGCCAGCTCACCAACGGGATCCTACTACGAGCAGTACTTC. It specifies CASSPTGSYYEQYF.

This clonotype was found once. This sequence joins TRBV7-8 and TRBJ2-7; D is unclear. The DNA end is a closer match to TRBJ2-5, so the J assignment may be wrong. Germline V gene sequence: CDR1 SGHVS, CDR2 FQNEAQ. This CDR3 spans 11 amino acids. CDR3 nucleotide sequence: TGTGCCAGCGGAATGAAAGAGACCCAGTACTTC. Its protein product is CASGMKETQYF.

The chain links TRBV20-1 to TRBJ2-7; 15 nucleotides line up with TRBD2. The J call is in doubt because the DNA end fits TRBJ2-5 better. CDR1 and CDR2 (germline): DFQATT, SNEGSKA (reference sequence). The CDR3 totals 18 residues. The CDR3 is CSARGTSGGAVVGETQYF. CDR3 DNA: TGCAGTGCTAGAGGGACTAGCGGGGGGGCAGTTGTGGGAGAGACCCAGTACTTC.

The rearrangement uses TRBV6-2 or TRBV6-3 and TRBJ1-6, with unresolved D. The CDR3 has 13 amino acids. Germline CDR1 reads MNHEY; CDR2 reads SVGEGT. Trimming shortened V by 5 bases and J by 14 bases, and 16 bases separated the two germline ends. The CDR3, as DNA: TGTGCCAGCAGTAACGGTCCTCCCGGGGCCCTCCACTTT. This translates into CASSNGPPGALHF.

Only a few counts were recorded for this clonotype. The CDR3, as DNA: TGCAGCGGATCGTCAAACACAGATACGCAGTATTTT. It translates to CSGSSNTDTQYF. The J gene is TRBJ2-3, the V gene TRBV29-1; the D is unclear. The CDR3 has 12 residues. In germline, CDR1 is SQVTM, CDR2 ANQGSEA. Deletions cut 7 bases from V and 2 bases from J, with 10 bases between.

The CDR3 sequence is CASRLSIQETQYF. The CDR3 bases are TGTGCCAGCAGACTAAGCATCCAAGAGACCCAGTACTTC. The chain is built from TRBV6-5 and TRBJ2-5; D ambiguous. Looked up from germline, CDR1 is MNHEY and CDR2 is SVGAGI. Trimming removed 6 bases at V and 1 base at J, with 9 bases between. The CDR3 contains 13 residues.